This entry lists 14 T cell receptor beta chains sequenced from one sample in a study of blood T cell repertoires in COVID-19. The protocol was immunoSEQ multiplex PCR, while the TCRdb copy is restricted to in-frame clones and leaves out a portion. The table has 140,000 to 150,000 clones, around 82% seen once; the top ten hold less than 5.5%. The specimen sequenced was peripheral blood. These receptors were taken from a man between 60 and 70 years old with acute or convalescent COVID-19.

This clone was seen at least ten times. This chain joins TRBV3-1 (or the pseudogene TRBV3-2) and TRBJ1-6, with 9 bases identical to TRBD1. The CDR3 spans 15 residues. Germline V gene lookup returns CDR1 LGHDT and CDR2 YNNKEL (reference sequence). V dropped 4 bases and J dropped 5; count of bases not matched to a gene: 3. The DNA for the CDR3 is TGTGCCAGCAGCCGGGGGACAGGGCATAATTCACCCCTCCACTTT. It is translated as CASSRGTGHNSPLHF.

The V and J genes are TRBV2 and TRBJ1-2; D might be TRBD1 (6 bases). Germline V gene data show CDR1 as SNHLY and CDR2 as FYNNEI. The CDR3 sequence is 15 residues long. V lost 3 bases to trimming and J lost 2 bases, with 13 bases between them. CDR3 sequence: CASSEGGGWNYGYTF. For the CDR3, the DNA is TGTGCCAGCAGTGAGGGAGGGGGGTGGAACTATGGCTACACCTTC. Together with reference TRBV2 and TRBJ1-2, the CDR3 gives the full variable domain: EPEVTQTPSHQVTQMGQEVILRCVPISNHLYFYWYRQILGQKVEFLVSFYNNEISEKSEIFDDQFSVERPDGSNFTLKIRSTKLEDSAMYFCASSEGGGWNYGYTFGSGTRLTVV.

The genes are TRBV18 and TRBJ2-1; TRBD1 matches at 7 bases. Germline V gives CDR1 KGHSH, CDR2 LQKENI. The CDR3 runs to 15 residues. J gave up 4 bases and V 4 bases, and 7 bases lay outside the gene matches. The CDR3 DNA is TGTGCCAGCTCACTCCCGGGACAGAGTTACAATGAGCAGTTCTTC. As protein: CASSLPGQSYNEQFF.

This rearrangement joins TRBV29-1 to TRBJ2-5; TRBD1 matches 7 bases. Germline values: CDR1 SQVTM, CDR2 ANQGSEA. The J segment lost 5 bases and the V segment lost 3 bases, leaving 6 bases of the junction unmatched. The CDR3 is 13 residues long. The CDR3 DNA sequence: TGCAGCGTTGAGGGACAGCCTGGGGAGACCCAGTACTTC. Its translation: CSVEGQPGETQYF.

The rearrangement links TRBV27 to TRBJ2-7, with D perhaps matching TRBD2 (6 bases). Germline CDR1 MNHEY, CDR2 SMNVEV (reference sequence). The CDR3 is 14 amino acids. Trimming removed 4 bases from V and 3 bases from J, with 13 bases in between. Here the CDR3 reads CASSSTGLYYEQYF. The CDR3 nucleotides read TGTGCCAGCAGTTCTACGGGACTTTACTACGAGCAGTACTTC.

This clone has only one observation. The V and J genes are TRBV19 and TRBJ2-2, with TRBD2 matching over 14 bases. CDR1 and CDR2 from the germline V gene are LNHDA and SQIVND (reference sequence). The CDR3 is made up of 15 amino acids. Losses at the gene ends were 10 bases for V and 6 bases for J; bases not matched to a gene: 7. CDR3 coding DNA: TGTGCCACCCGACGACTAGCGGGAGGGTCCGGGGAGCTGTTTTTT. This gives the protein CATRRLAGGSGELFF.

The CDR3, as DNA: TGTGCCAGCAGTCGACGGGACAGTCCCCAAGAGACCCAGTACTTC. Translated, it gives CASSRRDSPQETQYF. The chain has TRBV6-5 and TRBJ2-5, with 7 bases aligning to TRBD1. With V trimmed by 5 bases and J by 1 base, 7 bases remained unmatched. Germline V lookup: CDR1 MNHEY, CDR2 SVGAGI. CDR3 length: 15 amino acids.

The chain combines TRBV19 with TRBJ1-2; D uncertain. CDR1 is LNHDA, CDR2 SQIVND, per germline (reference sequence). CDR3 length: 14 residues. The V gene lost 5 bases and the J gene lost 2 bases, with 12 bases spanning the gap. CDR3 loop: CASSPQTTNYGYTF. CDR3 in DNA: TGTGCCAGTAGTCCGCAGACTACCAACTATGGCTACACCTTC.

CDR3 DNA sequence: TGTGCCAGCAGCTACGACAGGGACCAGTACTTC. Translation gives CASSYDRDQYF. The chain links TRBV7-9 to TRBJ2-7; 7 bases line up with TRBD1. Germline V gene data show CDR1 as SEHNR and CDR2 as FQNEAQ (reference sequence). CDR3 length: 11 amino acids. Trimming removed 4 bases from V and 10 bases from J; junction bases left unmatched: 4.

V and J are TRBV7-2 and TRBJ2-1, with D unclear. This CDR3 has 14 amino acids. V was clipped by 4 bases and J by 10 bases, with 17 bases between them. Per germline, CDR1 SGHTA and CDR2 FQGNSA. For the CDR3, the DNA is TGTGCCAGCAGCTACCCGACACCCACGCGAGAGCAGTTCTTC. Translated: CASSYPTPTREQFF. Based on the CDR3 plus reference TRBV7-2 and TRBJ2-1, the full variable domain is GAGVSQSPSNKVTEKGKDVELRCDPISGHTALYWYRQSLGQGLEFLIYFQGNSAPDKSGLPSDRFSAERTGGSVSTLTIQRTQQEDSAVYLCASSYPTPTREQFFGPGTRLTVL.

This clone was found once. This chain links TRBV28 with TRBJ1-4; D remains unclear. Between the trimmed V and J ends, which lost 3 bases and 8 bases, there was a span of 13 bases. From germline, CDR1 is MDHEN and CDR2 SYDVKM. The CDR3 is 14 residues long. CDR3 protein: CASSFETVGEKLFF. As DNA, the CDR3 is TGTGCCAGCAGTTTTGAAACAGTTGGAGAAAAACTGTTTTTT. Drawing the rest from reference TRBV28 and TRBJ1-4, the complete variable domain is DVKVTQSSRYLVKRTGEKVFLECVQDMDHENMFWYRQDPGLGLRLIYFSYDVKMKEKGDIPEGYSVSREKKERFSLILESASTNQTSMYLCASSFETVGEKLFFGSGTQLSVL.

V is TRBV13 and J is TRBJ2-3, with TRBD1 as a possible D gene (5 bases). V lost 2 bases and J 4 bases, leaving 10 bases between the germline ends. CDR1 is PRHDT, CDR2 FYEKMQ, per germline (reference sequence). The CDR3 runs 14 residues. This CDR3 is CASSLFLGPDTQYF. As DNA, the CDR3 is TGTGCCAGCAGCTTATTCTTGGGGCCAGATACGCAGTATTTT.

The chain joins TRBV10-3 to TRBJ2-7; a weak D match, TRBD2 (6 bases). Per the germline V gene, CDR1 is ENHRY and CDR2 is SYGVKD. V dropped 2 bases and J dropped 7 bases, with 21 bases sitting between them. This CDR3 is built from 16 residues. This chain's CDR3 is CAISEPRTIVFGEQYF. The CDR3 DNA reads as TGTGCCATCAGTGAGCCCCGGACTATCGTCTTTGGGGAGCAGTACTTC.

The chain combines TRBV5-1 with TRBJ2-7; possibly TRBD2 for D (6 bases). Per the germline V gene, CDR1 is SGHRS and CDR2 is YFSETQ. V was clipped by 5 bases and J by 5 bases, with 17 bases between them. CDR3 length equals 14 residues. This CDR3 is CASRRDSSPNEQYF. The CDR3 bases are TGCGCCAGCAGACGGGACTCCTCCCCGAACGAGCAGTACTTC.